This T cell receptor (beta chain) is drawn from a study of blood T cell repertoires in COVID-19. At the level of the study: Samples representing acute and convalescent COVID-19 were sourced from the United States, Italy and Spain. PBMCs, B-cell-depleted T cells, or T cells provided the cDNA or gDNA that made up the material.

Deletions cut 1 base from V and 6 bases from J, with 6 bases between. CDR1 and CDR2 (germline): KGHSH, LQKENI. The CDR3 extends over 13 amino acids. Original analysis: Amplified reference gene primers provided the basis for estimating nucleated cell counts. Sequencing used immunoSEQ multiplex PCR; TCRdb keeps in-frame clones, though not all of them. From that table come the V and J calls and clone size; the DNA was used to work out D and trimming. The sample comprises approximately 200,000 clones, approximately 90% of which are singletons, and 1.1% rests with the top ten. The rearrangement uses TRBV18 and TRBJ1-4; D is ambiguous. Sequenced input: peripheral blood. This sequence originates from a man aged 25 to 45 with acute or convalescent COVID-19. CDR3 DNA: TGTGCCAGCTCACCACGGGAGGATGAAAAACTGTTTTTT. Its translation is CASSPREDEKLFF.